The 10 T cell receptor beta chains presented below share a single source sample, sequenced in a study of preoperative IRX-2 immunotherapy in early breast cancer. This table comes from immunoSEQ multiplex PCR, and its TCRdb copy is limited to in-frame clones, with some not included. In the table there are 10,000 to 15,000 clones, approximately 91% of which are singletons. Described treatment: preoperative locoregional IRX-2 cytokine immunotherapy. The specimen was taken from a patient treated with IRX-2 immunotherapy. These receptors all come from a human donor with breast cancer.

The chain links TRBV5-4 to TRBJ2-1; 7 nucleotides line up with TRBD1. Germline V CDR1 and CDR2: SGHNT, YYREEE (reference sequence). The CDR3 runs 15 residues. V lost 2 bases and J lost 7; bases outside the gene matches: 9. The CDR3 DNA follows: TGTGCCAGCAGCTTAACGACGGGACAGAAGAATGAGCAGTTCTTC. This codes for CASSLTTGQKNEQFF. Together with reference TRBV5-4 and TRBJ2-1, the CDR3 gives the full variable domain: ETGVTQSPTHLIKTRGQQVTLRCSSQSGHNTVSWYQQALGQGPQFIFQYYREEENGRGNFPPRFSGLQFPNYSSELNVNALELDDSALYLCASSLTTGQKNEQFFGPGTRLTVL.

This sequence joins TRBV4-2 and TRBJ2-5; TRBD1 matches 7 bases. V dropped 0 bases and J dropped 5; count of bases not matched to a gene: 6. The CDR3 is made up of 15 amino acids. CDR1 is LGHNA and CDR2 is YNFKEQ in the germline V gene. As DNA, the CDR3 is TGTGCCAGCAGCCAAGATTCAGACAGGGTGGAGACCCAGTACTTC. Encoded protein: CASSQDSDRVETQYF.

The gene calls are TRBV10-1 and TRBJ2-7, with D possibly being TRBD2 (5 bases). CDR3 length equals 13 residues. Germline values: CDR1 WNHNN, CDR2 SYGVQD (reference sequence). Trimming took off 4 bases at V and 0 bases at J, with 7 bases between the two ends. The DNA of the CDR3 is TGCGCCAGCAGTGCCGGGAACTCCTACGAGCAGTACTTC. Protein: CASSAGNSYEQYF.

The DNA for the CDR3 is TGCGCCAGCAGCTTGGGAGATCGGGAGACCCAGTACTTC. Its translation: CASSLGDRETQYF. The rearrangement links TRBV5-1 to TRBJ2-5; D is undetermined. V dropped 0 bases and J dropped 5 bases, with 8 bases sitting between them. The CDR3 sequence is 13 residues long. CDR1 and CDR2 from the germline V gene are SGHRS and YFSETQ.

V and J are TRBV6-6 and TRBJ2-1; TRBD2 matches 10 bases. Germline V gene data show CDR1 as MNHNY and CDR2 as SVGAGI (reference sequence). J was trimmed by 3 bases and V by 2 bases; bases with no gene match: 1. CDR3 length: 15 amino acids. CDR3 coding DNA: TGTGCCAGCAGTTACACTAGCGGGGTCTACAATGAGCAGTTCTTC. This gives the protein CASSYTSGVYNEQFF.

This chain links TRBV11-2 with TRBJ2-1; D is ambiguous. The CDR3 runs 11 residues. Looked up from germline, CDR1 is SGHAT and CDR2 is FQNNGV. V was pared by 5 bases and J by 9 bases, with 8 bases between. The CDR3 here is CASSLDVEQFF. CDR3 in DNA: TGTGCCAGCAGCCTGGACGTTGAGCAGTTCTTC.

The chain combines TRBV9 with TRBJ2-4, with a possible D match to TRBD1 (6 bases). CDR1 and CDR2 (germline): SGDLS, YYNGEE. V was shortened by 4 bases and J by 12 bases, with 14 bases between the two germline ends. CDR3 size: 12 residues. The CDR3 DNA reads as TGTGCCAGCAGCCCAACAGGGTTTTATCAGTACTTC. It encodes CASSPTGFYQYF.

Concerning this clone: This specimen includes other DNA sequences encoding the same CDR3. In DNA, the CDR3 is TGTGCCAGCAGCTTAAGACGGGACAGGGCCTACGAGCAATACGTC. Protein: CASSLRRDRAYEQYV. V and J are TRBV11-2 and TRBJ2-7, with 9 bases lining up with TRBD1. CDR3 size: 15 residues. Germline V gene lookup returns CDR1 SGHAT and CDR2 FQNNGV.

In nucleotides, the CDR3 is TGCAGCGCTGGAAATAGCAATCAGCCCCAGCATTTT. It codes for CSAGNSNQPQHF. The chain combines TRBV29-1 with TRBJ1-5; no clear D. The CDR3 length is 12 residues. CDR1 and CDR2 (germline): SQVTM, ANQGSEA. Between the trimmed V and J ends, which lost 7 bases and 0 bases, there was a span of 7 bases.

The genes are TRBV18 and TRBJ2-2; D possibly corresponds to TRBD2 (6 bases). The V gene lost 3 bases and the J gene lost 2 bases, with 16 bases spanning the gap. Germline V lookup: CDR1 KGHSH, CDR2 LQKENI. The CDR3 runs 17 residues. CDR3 sequence reads: CASSPTPGTLNTGELFF. The CDR3 nucleotides are TGTGCCAGCTCACCGACCCCGGGGACTTTAAACACCGGGGAGCTGTTTTTT.